A single sample gave rise to the 32 T cell receptor beta chains below, sequenced in a study of cytomegalovirus exposure and HLA in healthy donors. 13 Jbeta primers and 60 Vbeta primers were used for the PCR. Clones were sequenced by immunoSEQ multiplex PCR, and TCRdb holds only the in-frame ones, with some missing. In the table there are over 150,000 clones, around 83% of which are singletons. Sequencing was done on a sample of PBMCs. These receptors were obtained from a man aged 30 to 45 in good health and CMV-seropositive.

This chain uses TRBV7-2 with TRBJ2-4; D is unclear. The CDR3 runs 15 residues. Germline V gives CDR1 SGHTA, CDR2 FQGNSA. Trimming removed 1 base at V and 4 bases at J, with 11 bases between. In DNA form, the CDR3 reads TGTGCCAGCAGCTTAGAGCCGGGTAGAAAAAACATTCAGTACTTC. Amino acids: CASSLEPGRKNIQYF. The variable domain in full, completed from reference TRBV7-2 and TRBJ2-4, reads GAGVSQSPSNKVTEKGKDVELRCDPISGHTALYWYRQSLGQGLEFLIYFQGNSAPDKSGLPSDRFSAERTGGSVSTLTIQRTQQEDSAVYLCASSLEPGRKNIQYFGAGTRLSVL.

About this clone itself: Distinct nucleotide sequences in the sample also encode this CDR3. The chain employs TRBV9 and TRBJ2-1; TRBD2 agrees at 11 bases. The CDR3 runs 15 residues. Germline assignment: CDR1 SGDLS and CDR2 YYNGEE. V trimming: 0 bases; J trimming: 5 bases; junction bases outside the gene matches: 1. This CDR3 is CASSVGLAGNNEQFF. The CDR3, as DNA: TGTGCCAGCAGCGTAGGACTAGCGGGAAACAATGAGCAGTTCTTC.

The rearrangement uses TRBV11-3 and TRBJ2-7; D is uncertain. This CDR3 comprises 13 residues. CDR1 and CDR2 (germline): SGHNT, YENEEA. Trimming left V 2 bases short and J 3 bases short, with 8 bases between. CDR3 loop: CASSLHGYYEQYF. In DNA form, the CDR3 reads TGTGCCAGCAGCTTACACGGGTACTACGAGCAGTACTTC.

The genes are TRBV19 and TRBJ2-3; 13 bases fit TRBD2. This CDR3 is built from 16 residues. The V segment lost 2 bases and the J segment 9 bases; nucleotides outside the gene matches: 8. Per the germline V gene, CDR1 is LNHDA and CDR2 is SQIVND (reference sequence). The CDR3 coding sequence is TGTGCCAGTAGTATACCGGGACTAGCGGGACTTGACACGCAGTATTTT. Its protein product is CASSIPGLAGLDTQYF. Combining the CDR3 with reference TRBV19 and TRBJ2-3 gives the whole variable domain DGGITQSPKYLFRKEGQNVTLSCEQNLNHDAMYWYRQDPGQGLRLIYYSQIVNDFQKGDIAEGYSVSREKKESFPLTVTSAQKNPTAFYLCASSIPGLAGLDTQYFGPGTRLTVL.

The gene calls are TRBV2 and TRBJ2-3, with 7 bases aligning to TRBD1. This CDR3 has 15 residues. V was pared by 4 bases and J by 1 base, with 5 bases of the junction left unmatched. The germline CDR1 and CDR2 sequences are SNHLY and FYNNEI. This chain's CDR3 is CASSGVGQGTDTQYF. The CDR3 DNA reads TGTGCCAGCAGTGGGGTCGGACAGGGCACAGATACGCAGTATTTT.

The sample holds one count of this clone. V gene TRBV11-2 combines with J gene TRBJ2-5; 8 bases are shared with TRBD1. With V trimmed by 5 bases and J by 2 bases, 1 base remained unmatched. The germline V gene encodes CDR1 SGHAT and CDR2 FQNNGV. The length of the CDR3 is 13 residues. CDR3 DNA sequence: TGTGCCAGCAGCCGGGACAGGCAAGAGACCCAGTACTTC. Translation gives CASSRDRQETQYF.

This sequence joins TRBV7-9 and TRBJ2-5; TRBD2 matches 8 bases. There are 13 residues in the CDR3. Losses at the gene ends were 5 bases for V and 5 bases for J; bases not matched to a gene: 4. CDR1 and CDR2 from the germline V gene are SEHNR and FQNEAQ (reference sequence). The CDR3 loop reads CASSPPGGETQYF. CDR3 nucleotide sequence: TGTGCCAGCAGCCCCCCGGGGGGGGAGACCCAGTACTTC.

The V gene is TRBV25-1, the J gene TRBJ2-7; D is undetermined. The V end lost 3 bases, the J end lost 0 bases, and 6 bases lay between the germline ends. This CDR3 is 13 amino acids long. Germline CDR1 is MGHDK and CDR2 is SYGVNS. The CDR3 nucleotides read TGTGCCAGCAGTGATATTCTCTCCTACGAGCAGTACTTC. Residues: CASSDILSYEQYF.

This chain joins TRBV6-6 and TRBJ2-7, with a possible D match to TRBD2 (6 bases). Germline-derived CDR1 and CDR2 are MNHNY and SVGAGI (reference sequence). Trimming stripped 2 bases from V and 2 bases from J, with 13 bases between. This CDR3 is 15 amino acids long. The CDR3 loop is CASSYGTGGTYEQYF. As DNA, the CDR3 is TGTGCCAGCAGTTACGGGACTGGCGGGACCTACGAGCAGTACTTC.

The chain uses TRBV9 and TRBJ2-1; 13 bases align to TRBD2. Per the germline V gene, CDR1 is SGDLS and CDR2 is YYNGEE. The CDR3 runs to 16 residues. The trim removed 3 bases at V and 10 bases at J, leaving 10 bases unmatched. The CDR3 DNA reads TGTGCCAGCAGCGGTGGACTAGCGGGAGACCCGCGGGAGCAGTTCTTC. It codes for CASSGGLAGDPREQFF.

V and J are TRBV11-1 and TRBJ2-7; 11 bases line up with TRBD2. Germline assignment: CDR1 SGHAT and CDR2 FQDESV (reference sequence). CDR3 length: 17 amino acids. The V gene end was trimmed by 5 bases and the J gene end by 5 bases; junction bases not matched to a gene: 14. Here the CDR3 DNA reads TGTGCCAGCAGCCCCTCGGGACTAGCGGAGACGTTCCACGAGCAGTACTTC. It specifies CASSPSGLAETFHEQYF.

The chain uses TRBV19 and TRBJ1-1; D is possibly TRBD1 (6 bases). Trimming stripped 4 bases from V and 1 base from J, with 13 bases between. The CDR3 has 15 residues. Germline CDR1 LNHDA, CDR2 SQIVND (reference sequence). The CDR3 sequence: CASSTGTRGNTEAFF. For the CDR3, the DNA is TGTGCCAGTAGTACCGGGACAAGGGGGAACACTGAAGCTTTCTTT.

The V gene is TRBV2, the J gene TRBJ1-2; unclear D gene. V shed 3 bases and J shed 4 bases, with 6 bases lying between them. The CDR3 totals 12 residues. Per the germline V gene, CDR1 is SNHLY and CDR2 is FYNNEI. CDR3 region: CASSETSYGYTF. CDR3 sequence (DNA): TGTGCCAGCAGTGAGACAAGCTATGGCTACACCTTC.

The chain recombines TRBV15 with TRBJ1-2; D might be TRBD1 (5 bases). V was clipped by 3 bases and J by 6 bases, with 17 bases between them. Germline-derived CDR1 and CDR2 are LNHNV and YYDKDF (reference sequence). This CDR3 region has 15 residues. CDR3 in amino acids: CATSSLTEVGNGYTF. The CDR3, as DNA: TGTGCCACCAGCAGCTTGACAGAGGTGGGAAATGGCTACACCTTC.

The rearrangement links TRBV10-3 to TRBJ2-5, with 9 positions matching TRBD1. The CDR3 has 17 amino acids. From germline, CDR1 is ENHRY and CDR2 SYGVKD. The V gene end was trimmed by 9 bases and the J gene end by 1 base; junction bases not matched to a gene: 15. CDR3 sequence reads: CAIPDYPGTGFQETQYF. CDR3 coding DNA: TGTGCCATTCCCGATTATCCCGGGACAGGGTTCCAAGAGACCCAGTACTTC.

The J gene is TRBJ2-7, the V gene TRBV19; 7 bases map to TRBD2. Germline CDR1 reads LNHDA; CDR2 reads SQIVND (reference sequence). The V segment lost 3 bases and the J segment 4 bases; nucleotides outside the gene matches: 3. The CDR3 covers 13 residues. CDR3 DNA: TGTGCCAGTAGTATTCAAGCGGGGTACGAGCAGTACGTC. Translated, it gives CASSIQAGYEQYV.

The rearrangement joins TRBV4-1 to TRBJ2-1; 8 bases agree with TRBD2. V lost 1 base, J lost 6 bases, and 5 bases stayed unmatched. Germline V gene sequence: CDR1 MGHRA, CDR2 YSYEKL. CDR3 length equals 15 residues. CDR3 residues: CASSQVGGRTNEQFF. CDR3 bases: TGCGCCAGCAGCCAAGTCGGCGGGAGGACCAATGAGCAGTTCTTC.

The chain links TRBV7-3 to TRBJ2-1; TRBD2 aligns across 8 bases. This CDR3 is 15 amino acids long. Looked up from germline, CDR1 is SGHTA and CDR2 is FQGTGA. J was trimmed by 4 bases and V by 1 base; bases with no gene match: 3. The CDR3 reads CASSLNSGVYNEQFF. The CDR3 DNA reads TGTGCCAGCAGCTTAAATAGCGGGGTTTACAATGAGCAGTTCTTC.

Ten or more counts support this clone. This chain uses TRBV6-6 with TRBJ1-5; D call uncertain. The germline V gene has CDR1 MNHNY and CDR2 SVGAGI (reference sequence). Trimming stripped 0 bases from V and 6 bases from J, with 9 bases between. The CDR3 sequence is 14 residues long. This CDR3 is CASSYSSEFQPQHF. Here the CDR3 DNA reads TGTGCCAGCAGTTACTCGAGTGAGTTTCAGCCCCAGCATTTT.

This clone was observed a single time. The CDR3 is CPGSAPLRQGADYGYTF. Written as DNA, the CDR3 is TGTCCTGGGAGCGCTCCTCTGAGACAGGGTGCGGACTATGGCTACACCTTC. The J gene is TRBJ1-2, the V gene TRBV22-1; the table assigns TRBD1, which was not confirmed against the DNA. TRBV22-1 is recorded as a pseudogene. CDR3 length equals 17 residues.

The chain recombines TRBV6-5 with TRBJ2-5, with TRBD1 matching over 9 bases. The CDR3 spans 14 residues. CDR1 and CDR2 (germline): MNHEY, SVGAGI. Germline trimming cut 0 bases from V and 11 bases from J; bases unmatched to any gene: 7. CDR3 bases: TGTGCCAGCAGTTACTCGCCCCGGACAGGGGAGCAGTACTTC. Translated: CASSYSPRTGEQYF.

The V call is TRBV11-3, the J call TRBJ1-2, with D maybe TRBD1 (5 bases). The V gene lost 3 bases and the J gene lost 1 base, with 6 bases spanning the gap. Per the germline V gene, CDR1 is SGHNT and CDR2 is YENEEA. This CDR3 spans 13 amino acids. The CDR3 sequence: CASSLTVNYGYTF. In nucleotides, the CDR3 is TGTGCCAGCAGCTTGACAGTTAACTATGGCTACACCTTC.

The rearrangement links TRBV9 to TRBJ1-1; a weak D match, TRBD1 (6 bases). V was clipped by 4 bases and J by 8 bases, with 18 bases between them. Germline V lookup: CDR1 SGDLS, CDR2 YYNGEE. The CDR3 has 14 amino acids. For the CDR3, the DNA is TGTGCCAGCAGCCCCGGGGACAATCCCCCGGAAGCTTTCTTT. It encodes CASSPGDNPPEAFF.

Turning to this clone: The germline gene is not matched at one end of the junction; a read error may be the cause. The genes are TRBV7-9 and TRBJ2-2; perhaps TRBD2 as D (5 bases). Germline V CDR1 and CDR2: SEHNR, FQNEAQ (reference sequence). The length of the CDR3 is 13 residues. This chain's CDR3 is CSSSSGVPGELFF. CDR3 DNA sequence: TGTTCCAGCAGCTCCGGGGTACCCGGGGAGCTGTTTTTT.

The V and J genes are TRBV2 and TRBJ1-4; tentatively, D is TRBD1 (5 bases). From germline, CDR1 is SNHLY and CDR2 FYNNEI. The CDR3 sequence is 13 residues long. V shed 6 bases and J shed 7 bases, with 12 bases lying between them. The chain's CDR3 is CASSLWQGEKLFF. The CDR3 DNA reads as TGTGCCAGCAGCCTTTGGCAGGGTGAAAAACTGTTTTTT.

V is TRBV5-1 and J is TRBJ2-2, with D perhaps TRBD1 (7 bases). There are 15 residues in the CDR3. Trimming took off 6 bases at V and 3 bases at J, with 15 bases between the two ends. Germline CDR1 is SGHRS and CDR2 is YFSETQ. CDR3 sequence (DNA): TGCGCCAGCAATCGACAGGGCGGGGACACCGGGGAGCTGTTTTTT. Its protein is CASNRQGGDTGELFF.

This rearrangement joins TRBV29-1 to TRBJ2-2; the match to TRBD1 covers 7 bases. The CDR3 sequence is 13 residues long. In germline, CDR1 is SQVTM, CDR2 ANQGSEA. Trimming at V came to 5 bases and at J to 6 bases, leaving 6 bases not matched to a gene. The CDR3 bases are TGCAGCGTTTCACCAGGGGGTCCCGGGGAGCTGTTTTTT. It yields the protein CSVSPGGPGELFF.

This clone came up once. The V gene is TRBV4-2, the J gene TRBJ2-1; 8 bases match TRBD2. CDR3 size: 13 residues. The J segment lost 8 bases and the V segment lost 3 bases, leaving 3 bases of the junction unmatched. CDR1 is LGHNA, CDR2 YNFKEQ, per germline. The CDR3 bases are TGTGCCAGCAGCCATCCGGGACTAGATGAGCAGTTCTTC. Translating it yields CASSHPGLDEQFF.

The chain combines TRBV7-9 with TRBJ2-1; no reliable D call. Germline V CDR1 and CDR2: SEHNR, FQNEAQ (reference sequence). This CDR3 is 15 amino acids long. V was clipped by 5 bases and J by 3 bases, with 14 bases between them. The CDR3 DNA follows: TGTGCCAGCAGCCCCCCCTGGGCCTACTACAATGAGCAGTTCTTC. Its translation is CASSPPWAYYNEQFF. Full variable domain (rest looked up from reference TRBV7-9 and TRBJ2-1): DTGVSQNPRHKITKRGQNVTFRCDPISEHNRLYWYRQTLGQGPEFLTYFQNEAQLEKSRLLSDRFSAERPKGSFSTLEIQRTEQGDSAMYLCASSPPWAYYNEQFFGPGTRLTVL.

The V call is TRBV7-9, the J call TRBJ2-5, with 11 bases matching TRBD2. The CDR3 has 16 residues. V lost 0 bases to trimming and J lost 5 bases; unmatched junction nucleotides: 5. Germline assignment: CDR1 SEHNR and CDR2 FQNEAQ (reference sequence). CDR3 protein: CASSLALAGETETQYF. CDR3 nucleotides: TGTGCCAGCAGCTTAGCACTAGCGGGAGAGACTGAGACCCAGTACTTC.

The J gene is TRBJ1-6, the V gene TRBV7-9; TRBD1 matches 10 bases. The CDR3 has 13 amino acids. Germline V gene lookup returns CDR1 SEHNR and CDR2 FQNEAQ (reference sequence). The V segment lost 5 bases and the J segment 10 bases; nucleotides outside the gene matches: 2. CDR3 in DNA: TGTGCCAGCAGCGGGACAGGGGAATCACCCCTCCACTTT. It specifies CASSGTGESPLHF.

This clone came up once. The chain recombines TRBV7-9 with TRBJ2-5, with TRBD1 matching 7 bases. V gave up 5 bases and J gave up 4 bases; unmatched junction bases: 7. The germline V gene has CDR1 SEHNR and CDR2 FQNEAQ (reference sequence). This CDR3 spans 14 amino acids. The CDR3 spells CASSRTGVGETQYF. For the CDR3, the DNA is TGTGCCAGCAGCCGAACAGGGGTGGGAGAGACCCAGTACTTC.